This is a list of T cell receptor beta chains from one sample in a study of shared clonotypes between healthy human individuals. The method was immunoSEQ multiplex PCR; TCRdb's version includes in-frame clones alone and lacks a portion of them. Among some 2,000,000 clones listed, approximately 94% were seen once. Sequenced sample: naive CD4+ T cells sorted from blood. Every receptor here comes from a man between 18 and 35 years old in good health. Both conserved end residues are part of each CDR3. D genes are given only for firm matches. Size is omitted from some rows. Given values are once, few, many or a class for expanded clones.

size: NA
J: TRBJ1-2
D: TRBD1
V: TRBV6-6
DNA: TGTGCCAGCAGTTGGGGGGGACAGGGCGGTGGCTACACCTTC
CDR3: CASSWGGQGGGYTF

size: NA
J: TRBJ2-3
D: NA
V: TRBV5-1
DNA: TGCGCCAGCAGCTTTGGACTAAAAACAGATACGCAGTATTTT
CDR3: CASSFGLKTDTQYF

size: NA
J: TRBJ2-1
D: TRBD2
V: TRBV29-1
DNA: TGCAGCGTCCTACTAGCGGGAGGGCTGAATGAGCAGTTCTTC
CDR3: CSVLLAGGLNEQFF

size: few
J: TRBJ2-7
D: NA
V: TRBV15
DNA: TGTGCCACCAGCAGAGACTTCTACGAGCAGTACTTC
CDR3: CATSRDFYEQYF

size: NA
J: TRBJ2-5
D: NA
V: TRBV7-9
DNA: TGTGCCAGCAGCTTAGGGGGACTGCTTGTCAACTTC
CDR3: CASSLGGLLVNF

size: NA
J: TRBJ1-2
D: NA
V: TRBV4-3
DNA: TGCGCCAGCAGCCAAGCTGGGGGGGATGGCTACACCTTC
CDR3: CASSQAGGDGYTF

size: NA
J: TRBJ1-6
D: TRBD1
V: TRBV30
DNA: TGTGCCTGGAACCCGACAGGGGCTCATTCACCCCTCCACTTT
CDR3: CAWNPTGAHSPLHF

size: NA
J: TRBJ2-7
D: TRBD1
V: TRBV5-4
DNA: TGTGCCAGCAGCTCCACGCCGACAGGGTGGGAGCAGTACTTC
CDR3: CASSSTPTGWEQYF

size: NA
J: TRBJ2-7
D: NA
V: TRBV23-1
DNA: TGCGCCAGCAGTCAATATATCGAGGGGGGACAAGGGCACTACGAGCAGTACTTC
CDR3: CASSQYIEGGQGHYEQYF

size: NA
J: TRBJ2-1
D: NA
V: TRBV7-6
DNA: TGTGCCAGCAGCTACCCGGTGATCGGTACCTACAATGAGCAGTTCTTC
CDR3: CASSYPVIGTYNEQFF

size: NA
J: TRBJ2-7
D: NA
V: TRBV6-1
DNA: TGTGCCAGCAGTCAGAGTCTAGGCTCCTACGAGCAGTACTTC
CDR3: CASSQSLGSYEQYF

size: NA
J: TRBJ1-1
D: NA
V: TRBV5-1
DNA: TGCGCCAGCAGCTTGTCAGGGATGAACACTGAAGCTTTCTTT
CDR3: CASSLSGMNTEAFF

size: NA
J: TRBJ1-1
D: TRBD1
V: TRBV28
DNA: TGTGCCAGCGGCCCGGACAGGGTTAAAGCTTTCTTT
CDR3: CASGPDRVKAFF